These T cell receptor beta chains were read from a single sample in a study of cytomegalovirus exposure and HLA in healthy donors. Libraries were prepared by immunoSEQ multiplex PCR; TCRdb keeps only in-frame clonotypes and omits some of them. This table holds about 120,000 clones, roughly 80% found once. Input material: PBMCs. The receptors here all came from a man between 18 and 35 years old in good health and CMV-seropositive. CDR3s include the opening cysteine and the closing phenylalanine or tryptophan. The D gene is left open where the match is weak. Clone size is not always given. Where it is, it says once, few, many or a class for expanded clones.

v_gene	j_gene	abundance	d_gene	CDR3aa	CDR3nt
TRBV7-2	TRBJ1-2	-	TRBD1	CASRPSGQVYGYTF	TGTGCCAGCAGACCCTCGGGACAGGTGTATGGCTACACCTTC
TRBV4-1	TRBJ2-7	-	TRBD1	CASSQDGDRAYPAYEQYF	TGCGCCAGCAGCCAAGATGGCGACAGGGCCTACCCAGCCTACGAGCAGTACTTC
TRBV25-1	TRBJ2-5	-	TRBD1	CASSDLTGAQETQYF	TGTGCCAGCAGTGACCTTACAGGGGCTCAAGAGACCCAGTACTTC
TRBV18	TRBJ2-5	once	TRBD1	CASSPSGQGLAQYF	TGTGCCAGCTCACCATCCGGACAGGGTTTGGCCCAGTACTTC
TRBV9	TRBJ2-5	-	TRBD1	CASSPMDRGQETQYF	TGTGCCAGCAGCCCTATGGACAGGGGACAAGAGACCCAGTACTTC
TRBV2	TRBJ2-1	-	TRBD2	CASSGQRDLSYNEQFF	TGTGCCAGCAGTGGACAGCGGGATCTCTCCTACAATGAGCAGTTCTTC
TRBV4-3	TRBJ2-7	-	-	CASSQAHRDEQYF	TGCGCCAGCAGCCAGGCCCACAGGGACGAGCAGTACTTC
TRBV11-2	TRBJ2-2	-	-	CASSPHGGTGELFF	TGTGCCAGCAGCCCCCACGGGGGCACCGGGGAGCTGTTTTTT
TRBV6-4	TRBJ1-4	-	TRBD1	CASSETGDAEKLFF	TGTGCCAGCAGTGAGACAGGGGACGCTGAAAAACTGTTTTTT
TRBV7-9	TRBJ2-1	-	TRBD1	CAIPGQGWSPAYNEQFF	TGTGCCATACCGGGACAGGGATGGTCGCCGGCATACAATGAGCAGTTCTTC
TRBV15	TRBJ2-3	-	TRBD1	CATSTDRYTDTQYF	TGTGCCACCAGCACGGACAGGTACACAGATACGCAGTATTTT
TRBV12-5	TRBJ2-1	once	TRBD2	CASGTGGNYNEQFF	TGTGCTAGTGGTACGGGAGGGAATTACAATGAGCAGTTCTTC
TRBV9	TRBJ1-2	-	TRBD1	CASSGIRQGTYGYTF	TGTGCCAGCAGCGGGATAAGACAGGGAACCTATGGCTACACCTTC
TRBV30	TRBJ2-7	once	TRBD2	CAWSAPYGTSGSPQYF	TGTGCCTGGAGTGCCCCCTACGGGACTAGCGGGAGTCCGCAGTACTTC
TRBV4-2	TRBJ1-2	-	-	CASSQDMNGDTTYYGYTF	TGTGCCAGCAGCCAAGACATGAATGGGGACACCACCTACTATGGCTACACCTTC
TRBV7-2	TRBJ1-5	-	-	CASSLGPQGNQPQHF	TGTGCCAGCAGCTTAGGACCACAGGGAAATCAGCCCCAGCATTTT
TRBV6-4	TRBJ2-3	-	TRBD2	CASMMASGRPDTQYF	TGTGCCAGCATGATGGCTAGCGGGAGACCAGATACGCAGTATTTT
TRBV14	TRBJ1-1	-	-	CASSQTRPQGTLRNTEAFF	TGTGCCAGCAGCCAAACCCGACCTCAGGGGACCTTACGGAACACTGAAGCTTTCTTT
TRBV4-1	TRBJ2-3	-	TRBD1	CASSLDRDGDTQYF	TGCGCCAGCAGCCTGGACAGGGACGGAGATACGCAGTATTTT
TRBV10-3	TRBJ1-1	once	-	CAIRSDSYTEAFF	TGTGCCATCAGATCAGACAGCTACACTGAAGCTTTCTTT
TRBV5-1	TRBJ1-6	-	TRBD1	CASRFGTGNSPLHF	TGCGCCAGCAGATTCGGGACAGGGAATTCACCCCTCCACTTT
TRBV25-1	TRBJ2-1	few	-	CASRRAYNEQFF	TGTGCCAGCAGACGGGCCTACAATGAGCAGTTCTTC
TRBV19	TRBJ1-2	-	-	CASSFKTPGGYTF	TGTGCCAGTAGTTTTAAAACTCCGGGTGGCTACACCTTC
TRBV11-2	TRBJ2-7	-	-	CASSLFFGGTYEQYF	TGTGCCAGCAGCTTATTTTTCGGGGGAACCTACGAGCAGTACTTC
TRBV7-9	TRBJ1-1	-	-	CASSLRSEAFF	TGTGCCAGCAGCCTTCGGTCTGAAGCTTTCTTT
TRBV30	TRBJ1-1	-	-	CAWNPLPMVGVRTEAFF	TGTGCCTGGAATCCCTTGCCTATGGTCGGGGTGAGAACTGAAGCTTTCTTT
TRBV6-5	TRBJ2-3	-	TRBD2	CASGRVTDTQYF	TGTGCCAGCGGGAGGGTAACAGATACGCAGTATTTT
TRBV4-2	TRBJ2-3	-	TRBD2	CASSKLAGGGSDTQYF	TGTGCCAGCAGCAAACTAGCGGGGGGGGGTTCAGATACGCAGTATTTT
TRBV6-5	TRBJ1-6	-	TRBD1	CATQGQGDSPLHF	TGTGCCACCCAGGGACAGGGAGATTCACCCCTCCACTTT
TRBV10-2	TRBJ1-4	few	TRBD1	CASSSRDRVGTNEKLFF	TGCGCCAGCAGCTCCCGGGACAGGGTCGGAACTAATGAAAAACTGTTTTTT
TRBV7-9	TRBJ1-1	-	TRBD1	CASRRRDRENTEAFF	TGTGCCAGCCGACGGAGGGACAGAGAGAACACTGAAGCTTTCTTT
TRBV19	TRBJ2-4	-	-	CASTMGSGLAKNIQYF	TGTGCCAGTACCATGGGTAGCGGCCTAGCCAAAAACATTCAGTACTTC
TRBV5-1	TRBJ2-1	-	-	CASSLWGQGTVNNEQFF	TGCGCCAGCAGCTTGTGGGGTCAGGGTACCGTAAACAATGAGCAGTTCTTC
TRBV5-1	TRBJ1-6	-	-	CASSLITGLNSPLHF	TGCGCCAGCAGCTTGATTACAGGGCTAAATTCACCCCTCCACTTT
TRBV19	TRBJ2-5	-	-	CASSMSGQETQYF	TGCGCCAGTAGTATGAGCGGTCAAGAGACCCAGTACTTC
TRBV28	TRBJ2-5	-	-	CASSLLRETQYF	TGTGCCAGCAGTTTACTGAGGGAGACCCAGTACTTC
TRBV19	TRBJ2-3	-	-	CASSIGRAGAQYF	TGTGCCAGTAGTATTGGCCGCGCGGGTGCGCAGTATTTT
TRBV6-5	TRBJ1-1	-	-	CASSYQTTNTEAFF	TGTGCCAGCAGTTACCAGACAACGAACACTGAAGCTTTCTTT
TRBV10-3	TRBJ1-6	-	TRBD1	CAISTGGTGGSPLHF	TGTGCCATCAGCACAGGGGGCACGGGGGGTTCACCCCTCCACTTT
TRBV9	TRBJ2-7	-	-	CASSVGGGQDYEQYF	TGTGCCAGCAGCGTAGGGGGGGGACAGGACTACGAGCAGTACTTC
TRBV30	TRBJ2-7	-	-	CAWSVPGDGYEQYF	TGTGCCTGGAGTGTTCCAGGGGATGGCTACGAGCAGTACTTC
TRBV7-6	TRBJ2-7	-	-	CASSLAQGGSYEQYF	TGTGCCAGCAGCTTAGCGCAGGGCGGTTCCTACGAGCAGTACTTC
TRBV9	TRBJ1-6	-	TRBD1	CASSAGQTNSPLHF	TGTGCCAGCAGCGCGGGACAGACTAATTCACCCCTCCACTTT
TRBV30	TRBJ1-6	-	-	CAWRSVSRNSPLHF	TGTGCCTGGAGATCTGTTTCCCGTAATTCACCCCTCCACTTT
TRBV6-1	TRBJ2-1	once	TRBD2	CASSEGTSGSNEQFF	TGTGCCAGCAGTGAGGGGACTAGCGGGAGTAATGAGCAGTTCTTC
TRBV5-1	TRBJ2-7	-	-	CASSLIGVYEQYF	TGCGCCAGCAGCTTGATTGGAGTCTACGAGCAGTACTTC